This T cell receptor beta chain emerged from a study of blood T cells in healthy people across ages. Findings of the study overall: Across samples, TCR beta diversity tracked strongly with naive T cell percentage. Diversity of TCR beta per million T cells declined in a roughly linear way with age.

A J-beta primer mix and a sample-barcoded 5' primer were used in a second PCR of roughly 6 to 12 cycles. Template switching added a 12-random-nucleotide identifier to every cDNA molecule. TCRdb recomputed calls from the 5' RACE reads with MiXCR, one row per CDR3 protein. Altogether under 700,000 distinct CDR3 sequences are present, approximately 25% being singletons, with the ten largest covering 7.5% to 9%. Turning to this clonotype: Its antigen is still unknown.

The same data also went into a second study, on T cells of mothers and their children.

The TCR was taken from a boy aged 5-17 years in good health. Sequenced: blood.

The CDR3 is CASRLAGDNEQFF. For the CDR3, the DNA is TGTGCCAGCAGACTAGCGGGGGACAATGAGCAGTTCTTC. The J gene is TRBJ2-5, the V gene TRBV7-2, with 11 bases that match TRBD2. Judging by the DNA end, TRBJ2-1 fits better; the J call may be wrong. The CDR3 runs to 13 residues. Germline assignment: CDR1 SGHTA and CDR2 FQGNSA.